This T cell receptor beta chain appears in the sequencing data of a study of CD4+ T cells in melanoma (dated by TCRdb to between 2021 and 2022). General notes on the study: Neoantigen-specific CD4+ T cells in human melanoma were investigated in the study. The research as a whole found: Neoantigen-specific CD4+ T cells in melanoma were reported to have a range of differentiation states. Neoantigen-specific CD4+ T cells were reported to be correlated with the function of CD8+ T cells, macrophages and B cells.

The method was the immunoSEQ multiplex PCR assay. The source is immuneACCESS, and TCRdb retained only in-frame sequences with V and J called. Part of the clones is not carried over; for the studies checked, unresolved V genes explain less than half of this, and the remainder is unexplained. Across this sample there are 11,000 to 15,000 clones, with approximately 72% seen only once. The top ten constitute over 15% of the sample. Donors were patients with melanoma. Comments on this clone: What this receptor recognizes is not known. No quality values exist for individual bases; no much larger clone is one base distant.

This TCR came from a human donor with melanoma. The sequenced sample consisted of cells from a culture (not recorded whether cultured in vitro).

DNA sequence: TGTGCCATCAGTGAGATGGGTAATGAAAAACTGTTTTTT. This gives the protein CAISEMGNEKLFF. Rearrangement joined TRBV10-3 to TRBJ1-4, with the identity of the D gene unclear. CDR1 and CDR2 (ENHRY, SYGVKD) derive from the germline V gene. Inclusive of the bounding cysteine and phenylalanine, the CDR3 is 13 residues long. Only the CDR3 portion is preserved as DNA: 39 bases, with reading frame beginning at the first base. The V end loses 2 bases and the J end loses 4 bases, and a stretch of 5 bases separates them.